The clone carrying this TCR beta chain was observed a handful of times. The antigen is undetermined. It may be a read error: a sequence one base away is much more abundant. A modified ARM-PCR protocol with three rounds of nested PCR amplified TCRbeta. MiXCR, applied by TCRdb to the multiplex PCR reads, yields one record per CDR3 protein. Of about 98,000 distinct CDR3 sequences listed, about 80% are singletons. This sample stems from a study of tumor and adjacent non-tumor tissue in lung cancer. Study context: The cohort had 12 to 13 adenocarcinoma, a couple of squamous cell and 1 small cell patients.

This CDR3 has 13 amino acids. Per germline, CDR1 DFQATT and CDR2 SNEGSKA (reference sequence). The template was RNA from unsorted bulk tissue. Distant lung tissue was collected more than 3 cm away from the tumor edge. Findings and limits, study-wide: Significantly higher TCR diversity was found in tumor than normal lung. Tumor repertoires had a smaller top 100 clone share than normal lung.

The chain employs TRBV20-1 and TRBJ2-3, with D unresolved. The specimen was distant non-tumor lung tissue. The sequence derives from a man in his sixties with small cell lung cancer. The CDR3 region has the DNA TGCGGTGCTGCTCGTGGGCCCGATTCTACGCAGTATTTT. This gives the protein CGAARGPDSTQYF.